This T cell receptor beta chain was obtained from a study of blood T cells in healthy people across ages (dated by TCRdb to 2015 to 2017). For the study in its entirety: In model experiments, roughly one uniquely barcoded TCR beta cDNA molecule per two T cells was captured by template switching. Age-related changes in TCR beta repertoire diversity were measured in the study by deep sequencing normalized with unique cDNA molecular identifiers. The donors were split into four age groups: young (average around 15 years), middle-aged (about 40), aged (approximately 60) and long-lived (approximately 80). To avoid experimental bias, donors of different ages were distributed randomly across sequencing lanes. Using the same blood draw, the study looked at two additional independent replicas of 1 million unique cDNA reads for two donors, one aged 18 to 30 and the other aged 80 or older. Study-level results and caveats: A strong correlation was found between observed TCR beta diversity and the percentage of naive T cells measured by flow cytometry. Estimates of total diversity based on one million sequenced T cells were regarded as lower bounds and as underestimates. Because profiling used bulk unsorted PBMCs, naive and antigen-experienced compartments could not be compared conclusively. Compared with the aged group, more naive CD4+ T cells, fewer expanded clones and increased TCR diversity were shown by the long-lived group, suggesting age selection. Because the CMV infection status of the donors was unknown, age-related changes in expanded clonotypes may potentially have been confounded. Observed TCR beta diversity per million T cells fell roughly linearly with age, and a significant reduction was already apparent by age about 43.

The CDR3 goes from the cysteine to the phenylalanine over 11 residues. Only the CDR3 part of the read is kept: 33 bases, read in frame from the first base. The V end loses 1 base and the J end loses 10 bases, and a stretch of 5 bases separates them. Looking up the germline V gene yields CDR1 MGHRA and CDR2 YSYEKL. Systemically healthy Caucasian individuals from Russia, 39 in total and aged about 6 to 95 years, were included as donors. Each donor gave 8 to 10 milliliters of peripheral blood, drawn into EDTA-treated Vacutainer tubes. Ficoll-Paque density-gradient centrifugation was used to isolate PBMCs, with at least 6 million per sample. Trizol reagent was used to extract total RNA from the PBMCs, yielding at least 6 micrograms per sample. The percentages of naive CD45RAhigh/CD27high T cells were determined by flow cytometry on a PBMC aliquot from every donor. Library preparation used 5' RACE. Data came from an Illumina HiSeq 2500. A second 7 to 11 cycle PCR used a sample-barcoded 5' primer and a J-beta primer mix. A unique molecular identifier was introduced onto each TCR beta cDNA molecule by a template-switch 5' adaptor carrying 12 random nucleotides. Each sample yielded at least 3 million CDR3-containing paired-end reads. The Mint cDNA synthesis kit, primed by a TRBC-specific oligonucleotide, was used to synthesize first-strand cDNA from all RNA. All cDNA was treated with uracil-DNA glycosylase and then went through a first 18-cycle PCR with the universal primers M1SS and BC2_uni_R. The published analysis was carried out like this. For normalization, 1 million high-quality reads were randomly selected from each sample, with every read carrying a distinct molecular identifier. Instead of being binned into consensus sequences, reads with shared molecular identifiers were discarded. CDR3 identification, clonotype clustering and error correction used MiTCR with a Q25 quality threshold and the strictest error-elimination algorithm. A nonparametric unseen species model with Euler transformation was used to estimate a lower bound on total TCR beta diversity. TCRdb handled the public reads itself, with Q25 trimming in fastp and clone calling in MiXCR, and kept productive beta chains. When rows share a CDR3 protein, they turn into one entry using the most common DNA and genes. What appears here as the V and J calls and clone size reflects TCRdb's work, not the paper's. This sample is represented by about 1.4 million distinct CDR3 sequences; around 59% of them were singletons. The ten largest clones capture over 5% of the sample.

This clonotype has a handful of counts. Its antigen is still unknown. No qualities accompany the bases; no much larger clone lies one base away. Recombination connected TRBV4-1 to TRBJ2-1; too little of a D gene remains to name it. Sequencing input: blood. The clonotype was recovered from a man younger than 30 in good health. Read as DNA, the sequence is TGCGCCAGCAGCCAAGGGCGGGAGCAGTTCTTC. This gives the protein CASSQGREQFF.